These 29 T cell receptor beta chains came from one sample sequenced in a study of CD8 T cells in Susac syndrome. When the RNA was reverse transcribed, random hexamers were used with an input of 0.5 to 1 ug. A single record per CDR3 protein comes from TCRdb applying MiXCR to the immunoSEQ multiplex PCR reads. The sample shows more than 100,000 distinct CDR3 sequences, roughly 95% of them seen only once. Sequencing input: CD4+ T cells from PBMCs. These receptors all come from a human donor with Susac syndrome.

J is TRBJ2-1 and V is TRBV5-1, with a tentative D call TRBD2 (6 bases). Germline V gives CDR1 SGHRS, CDR2 YFSETQ. The CDR3 extends over 18 amino acids. Trimming removed 0 bases from V and 0 bases from J, with 16 bases in between. The CDR3: CASSLALASSSSYNEQFF. In DNA form, the CDR3 reads TGCGCCAGCAGCTTGGCCCTAGCGAGTTCAAGCTCCTACAATGAGCAGTTCTTC.

The gene calls are TRBV20-1 and TRBJ2-7; a possible D gene is TRBD2 (6 bases). CDR1 is DFQATT and CDR2 is SNEGSKA in the germline V gene (reference sequence). The CDR3 is made up of 13 amino acids. CDR3 sequence reads: CSGTGAGFLEQYF. CDR3 DNA: TGCAGCGGGACGGGTGCGGGGTTCCTCGAGCAGTACTTC.

The V and J genes are TRBV20-1 and TRBJ2-3; 8 positions match TRBD2. The germline gives CDR1 DFQATT, CDR2 SNEGSKA (reference sequence). V lost 0 bases and J lost 6; bases outside the gene matches: 5. The CDR3 runs to 14 residues. CDR3 loop: CSARDPGGPDTQYF. The DNA for the CDR3 is TGCAGTGCTAGAGATCCGGGAGGGCCGGATACGCAGTATTTT.

The rearrangement links TRBV20-1 to TRBJ2-2, with D possibly being TRBD1 (5 bases). Germline CDR1 reads DFQATT; CDR2 reads SNEGSKA (reference sequence). Trimming removed 6 bases at V and 5 bases at J, with 16 bases between. The CDR3 extends over 14 amino acids. The CDR3 here is CSATNWGGTGELFF. In DNA, the CDR3 is TGCAGTGCCACAAACTGGGGCGGTACCGGGGAGCTGTTTTTT.

In this sample, this clonotype turned up once. The gene calls are TRBV30 and TRBJ1-1; the match to TRBD1 covers 7 bases. The CDR3 contains 13 residues. Looked up from germline, CDR1 is GTSNPN and CDR2 is SVGIG (reference sequence). V dropped 3 bases and J dropped 3; count of bases not matched to a gene: 4. The CDR3 sequence is CAWSRQGDTEAFF. As DNA, the CDR3 is TGTGCCTGGAGCCGCCAGGGGGACACTGAAGCTTTCTTT.

This clonotype was counted between two and nine times. The chain recombines TRBV7-9 with TRBJ2-5; a weak D match, TRBD2 (5 bases). The CDR3 has 12 amino acids. Trimming cost V 2 bases and J 5 bases, with 6 bases left between them. CDR1 and CDR2 from the germline V gene are SEHNR and FQNEAQ (reference sequence). The DNA for the CDR3 is TGTGCCAGCAGCTTAAAGCGGGAGACCCAGTACTTC. Translation gives CASSLKRETQYF.

The rearrangement joins TRBV12-3 or TRBV12-4 to TRBJ2-2; D is uncertain. The CDR3 length is 14 residues. V lost 3 bases and J lost 5, with 10 bases in between. The CDR3 spells CASSFGRETGELFF. The CDR3 DNA sequence: TGTGCCAGCAGTTTCGGACGTGAGACCGGGGAGCTGTTTTTT.

Here the CDR3 DNA reads TGTGCCTGGACCTCGGGACCCCTAAGCACTGAAGCTTTCTTT. Protein: CAWTSGPLSTEAFF. V is TRBV30 and J is TRBJ1-1; a possible D gene is TRBD1 (5 bases). CDR3 length equals 14 residues. V gave up 4 bases and J gave up 4 bases, with 16 bases separating them. CDR1 is GTSNPN and CDR2 is SVGIG in the germline V gene (reference sequence).

The chain joins TRBV28 to TRBJ1-5; unclear D gene. The germline gives CDR1 MDHEN, CDR2 SYDVKM. The CDR3 is made up of 15 amino acids. Trimming took 2 bases from V and 1 from J, leaving 9 bases between them. The CDR3 reads CASSLAGWSNQPQHF. The CDR3 DNA reads as TGTGCCAGCAGTTTAGCAGGATGGAGCAATCAGCCCCAGCATTTT.

The rearrangement joins TRBV12-3 or TRBV12-4 to TRBJ2-5; no reliable D call. Trimming removed 5 bases at V and 5 bases at J, with 12 bases between. The CDR3 has 13 amino acids. CDR3 coding DNA: TGTGCCAGCAGTCGCAATCGGTGGGAGACCCAGTACTTC. It yields the protein CASSRNRWETQYF.

This chain connects TRBV20-1 to TRBJ1-5; no reliable D call. Trimming cost V 2 bases and J 5 bases, with 10 bases left between them. Germline V gene data show CDR1 as DFQATT and CDR2 as SNEGSKA (reference sequence). This CDR3 has 13 amino acids. The CDR3 DNA sequence: TGCAGTGCTAGATCGTTCGTGGATCAGCCCCAGCATTTT. Amino acids: CSARSFVDQPQHF.

J is TRBJ2-3 and V is TRBV10-3; TRBD2 matches at 9 bases. V shed 11 bases and J 7 bases; nucleotides not matched to a gene: 13. The CDR3 is 14 amino acids. Germline loops: CDR1 ENHRY, CDR2 SYGVKD. The CDR3: CAHVGTSQSNTQYF. CDR3 DNA sequence: TGTGCCCACGTCGGGACTAGCCAATCTAATACGCAGTATTTT.

This clonotype was seen once. The chain uses TRBV30 and TRBJ1-2; 8 bases line up with TRBD1. CDR1 and CDR2 (germline): GTSNPN, SVGIG (reference sequence). There are 14 residues in the CDR3. V shed 6 bases, J shed 4 bases, and the junction held 10 bases outside the gene matches. This chain's CDR3 is CACQPGGGGYGYTF. Here the CDR3 DNA reads TGTGCCTGCCAGCCAGGGGGCGGCGGCTATGGCTACACCTTC.

J is TRBJ2-1 and V is TRBV2; 7 bases are a match to TRBD2. Losses at the gene ends were 6 bases for V and 5 bases for J; bases not matched to a gene: 13. In germline, CDR1 is SNHLY, CDR2 FYNNEI. CDR3 size: 16 residues. The CDR3, as DNA: TGTGCCAGCAGCAGTCTTGGAAGCGGGACCAACAATGAGCAGTTCTTC. It yields the protein CASSSLGSGTNNEQFF.

The CDR3 protein is CASSLAGEQPQHF. The CDR3 coding sequence is TGTGCCAGCAGCCTGGCGGGGGAACAGCCCCAGCATTTT. The chain couples TRBV5-6 to TRBJ1-5; D possibly corresponds to TRBD1 (5 bases). Trimming shortened V by 4 bases and J by 7 bases, and 12 bases separated the two germline ends. The germline CDR1 and CDR2 sequences are SGHDT and YYEEEE. This CDR3 is 13 amino acids long.

The chain joins TRBV5-1 to TRBJ1-2, with TRBD1 as a possible D gene (5 bases). Trimming stripped 0 bases from V and 4 bases from J, with 10 bases between. Germline V CDR1 and CDR2: SGHRS, YFSETQ. The length of the CDR3 is 14 residues. CDR3: CASSLEQALYGYTF. Here the CDR3 DNA reads TGCGCCAGCAGCTTGGAACAGGCCCTCTATGGCTACACCTTC.

The chain links TRBV10-3 to TRBJ2-7, with 10 bases that match TRBD1. The length of the CDR3 is 14 residues. V trimming: 6 bases; J trimming: 2 bases; junction bases outside the gene matches: 4. Germline V gene data show CDR1 as ENHRY and CDR2 as SYGVKD. The DNA of the CDR3 is TGTGCCATCAGCCGGACAGGGGGAACCTACGAGCAGTACTTC. Translated: CAISRTGGTYEQYF.

The CDR3 region is CASSLMAAKNIQYF. DNA for the CDR3: TGTGCCAGCAGCTTGATGGCGGCCAAAAACATTCAGTACTTC. The rearrangement joins TRBV5-6 to TRBJ2-4; no firm D call. CDR1 is SGHDT and CDR2 is YYEEEE in the germline V gene. V was shortened by 1 base and J by 1 base, with 6 bases between the two germline ends. The CDR3 consists of 14 residues.

This chain links TRBV7-2 with TRBJ2-1; D unclear. Per germline, CDR1 SGHTA and CDR2 FQGNSA. This CDR3 spans 15 amino acids. Trimming stripped 2 bases from V and 2 bases from J, with 10 bases between. This CDR3 is CASSLSITAYNEQFF. The CDR3 DNA sequence: TGTGCCAGCAGCTTAAGTATTACAGCCTACAATGAGCAGTTCTTC. Looking up the rest from reference TRBV7-2 and TRBJ2-1 gives the full variable domain: GAGVSQSPSNKVTEKGKDVELRCDPISGHTALYWYRQSLGQGLEFLIYFQGNSAPDKSGLPSDRFSAERTGGSVSTLTIQRTQQEDSAVYLCASSLSITAYNEQFFGPGTRLTVL.

This clonotype was seen only once. The chain uses TRBV29-1 and TRBJ2-1; D may be TRBD2 (6 bases). Germline lookup yields CDR1 SQVTM and CDR2 ANQGSEA. V was trimmed by 6 bases and J by 4 bases, leaving 16 bases between them. The CDR3 runs to 14 residues. CDR3 DNA: TGCAGCGTAGCGGCAGAGGCGGGGTACAATGAGCAGTTCTTC. Its translation is CSVAAEAGYNEQFF.

This clonotype was counted a single time. V is TRBV15 and J is TRBJ2-7, with TRBD1 identical over 8 bases. V trimming: 0 bases; J trimming: 2 bases; junction bases outside the gene matches: 6. This CDR3 region has 16 residues. Germline-derived CDR1 and CDR2 are LNHNV and YYDKDF (reference sequence). CDR3 region: CATSRDRLGQAYEQYF. The DNA for the CDR3 is TGTGCCACCAGCAGAGATCGCCTGGGACAGGCCTACGAGCAGTACTTC.

J is TRBJ2-1 and V is TRBV30; 10 positions agree with TRBD2. The CDR3 totals 14 residues. The V gene's germline CDR1 is GTSNPN and CDR2 SVGIG (reference sequence). V trimming: 0 bases; J trimming: 6 bases; junction bases outside the gene matches: 2. The CDR3 loop reads CAWSVLAGLNEQFF. In nucleotides, the CDR3 is TGTGCCTGGAGTGTACTAGCGGGGCTCAATGAGCAGTTCTTC.

Details on this clonotype: The CDR3 carries no conserved terminal phenylalanine or tryptophan, so it likely arises from a read error. The chain couples TRBV29-1 to TRBJ2-1; unclear D gene. The CDR3 loop spans 13 amino acids. Trimming cost V 0 bases and J 8 bases, with 11 bases left between them. The germline gives CDR1 SQVTM, CDR2 ANQGSEA. The CDR3 bases are TGCAGCGTTGAAGAAGGCAGGTCCGATGAGCAGTTCCTC. Residues: CSVEEGRSDEQFL.

The chain joins TRBV14 to TRBJ1-1; possibly TRBD1 for D (6 bases). Germline CDR1 is SGHDN and CDR2 is FVKESK. The CDR3 sequence is 15 residues long. V was trimmed by 4 bases and J by 0 bases, leaving 12 bases between them. DNA for the CDR3: TGTGCCAGCAGCCCCGTGGGGGCCATGAACACTGAAGCTTTCTTT. Translating it yields CASSPVGAMNTEAFF.

J is TRBJ2-1 and V is TRBV7-9, with no clear D. CDR1 is SEHNR and CDR2 is FQNEAQ in the germline V gene (reference sequence). Trimming took off 6 bases at V and 0 bases at J, with 21 bases between the two ends. The CDR3 spans 18 residues. CDR3 sequence: CASSFYLWADASYNEQFF. CDR3 DNA: TGTGCCAGCAGTTTCTATCTGTGGGCGGACGCCTCCTACAATGAGCAGTTCTTC.

This rearrangement joins TRBV13 to TRBJ2-1; weak D call: TRBD1 (6 bases). Trimming took 3 bases from V and 5 from J, leaving 8 bases between them. In germline, CDR1 is PRHDT, CDR2 FYEKMQ (reference sequence). The CDR3 runs to 13 residues. The CDR3 spells CASSFDRNNEQFF. The CDR3 nucleotides are TGTGCCAGCAGCTTCGACAGGAACAATGAGCAGTTCTTC.

This sequence joins TRBV10-3 and TRBJ2-7; 9 positions agree with TRBD2. From germline, CDR1 is ENHRY and CDR2 SYGVKD. V trimming: 8 bases; J trimming: 3 bases; junction bases outside the gene matches: 5. The CDR3 runs to 13 residues. The CDR3 DNA follows: TGTGCCATCGGGCTAGCGGGAAACTACGAGCAGTACTTC. It translates to CAIGLAGNYEQYF.

The chain links TRBV3-1 to TRBJ2-1; D ambiguous. The CDR3 spans 17 residues. V shed 0 bases and J shed 1 base, with 13 bases lying between them. Germline CDR1 and CDR2: LGHDT and YNNKEL (reference sequence). This CDR3 is CASSQDSFVVSYNEQFF. The CDR3 DNA sequence: TGTGCCAGCAGCCAAGATTCCTTCGTAGTGTCCTACAATGAGCAGTTCTTC.

The chain has TRBV6-1 and TRBJ1-2; 9 positions match TRBD1. The junction had 5 bases not matched to a gene; V was cut back by 6 bases and J by 3 bases. From germline, CDR1 is MNHNS and CDR2 SASEGT. The CDR3 spans 14 residues. CDR3 in amino acids: CASRKRQGDYGYTF. The CDR3, as DNA: TGTGCCAGCAGGAAGCGACAGGGGGACTATGGCTACACCTTC.